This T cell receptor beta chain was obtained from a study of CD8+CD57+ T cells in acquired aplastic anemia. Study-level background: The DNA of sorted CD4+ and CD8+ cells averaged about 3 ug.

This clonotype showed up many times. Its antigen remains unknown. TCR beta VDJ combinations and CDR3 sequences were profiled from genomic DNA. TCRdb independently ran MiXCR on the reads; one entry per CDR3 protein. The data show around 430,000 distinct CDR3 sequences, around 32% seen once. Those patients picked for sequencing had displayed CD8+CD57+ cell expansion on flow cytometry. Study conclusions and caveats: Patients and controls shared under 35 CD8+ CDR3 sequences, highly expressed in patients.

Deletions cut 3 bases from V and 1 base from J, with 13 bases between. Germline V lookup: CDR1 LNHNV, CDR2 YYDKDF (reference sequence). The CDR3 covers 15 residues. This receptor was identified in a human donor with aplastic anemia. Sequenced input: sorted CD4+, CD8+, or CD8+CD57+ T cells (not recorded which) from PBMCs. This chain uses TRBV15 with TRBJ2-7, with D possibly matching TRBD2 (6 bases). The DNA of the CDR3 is TGTGCCACCAGCAGGAAGGTCGGGGGATCCTACGAGCAGTACTTC. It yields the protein CATSRKVGGSYEQYF.